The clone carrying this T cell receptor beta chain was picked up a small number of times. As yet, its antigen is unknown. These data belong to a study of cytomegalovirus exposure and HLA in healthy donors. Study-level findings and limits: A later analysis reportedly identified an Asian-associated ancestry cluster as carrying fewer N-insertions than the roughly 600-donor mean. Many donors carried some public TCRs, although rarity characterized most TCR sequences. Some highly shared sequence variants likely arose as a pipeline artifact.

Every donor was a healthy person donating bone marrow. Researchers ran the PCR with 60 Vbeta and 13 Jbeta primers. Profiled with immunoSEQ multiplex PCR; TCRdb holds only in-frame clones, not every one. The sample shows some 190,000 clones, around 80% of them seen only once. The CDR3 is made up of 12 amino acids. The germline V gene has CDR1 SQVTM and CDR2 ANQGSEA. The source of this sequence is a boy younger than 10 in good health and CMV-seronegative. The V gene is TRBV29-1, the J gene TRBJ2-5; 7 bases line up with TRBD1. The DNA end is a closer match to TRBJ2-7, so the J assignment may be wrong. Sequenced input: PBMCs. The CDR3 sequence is CSVEAGGYEQYF. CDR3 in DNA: TGCAGCGTTGAAGCAGGGGGTTACGAGCAGTACTTC.